Presented here are 20 T cell receptor beta chains from one specimen sequenced in a study of blood T cell repertoires in COVID-19. Method: immunoSEQ multiplex PCR; TCRdb's copy keeps in-frame clones and lacks some. The table includes some 240,000 clones, 80% to 90% detected once. Sequenced input: peripheral blood. These TCRs come from a woman in her thirties or forties who had recovered from COVID-19.

The chain combines TRBV5-1 with TRBJ2-3; D not certain. The V gene's germline CDR1 is SGHRS and CDR2 YFSETQ. The V end lost 0 bases, the J end lost 8 bases, and 7 bases lay between the germline ends. The CDR3 sequence is 12 residues long. CDR3 region: CASSLAGITQYF. DNA for the CDR3: TGCGCCAGCAGCTTGGCAGGAATTACGCAGTATTTT. The full variable domain, with the rest looked up from reference TRBV5-1 and TRBJ2-3, is KAGVTQTPRYLIKTRGQQVTLSCSPISGHRSVSWYQQTPGQGLQFLFEYFSETQRNKGNFPGRFSGRQFSNSRSEMNVSTLELGDSALYLCASSLAGITQYFGPGTRLTVL.

J is TRBJ2-2 and V is TRBV2; D gene ambiguous. Per the germline V gene, CDR1 is SNHLY and CDR2 is FYNNEI. This CDR3 contains 15 residues. The germline V and J ends were trimmed by 4 bases and 4 bases, with 13 bases remaining between them. The CDR3 nucleotides are TGTGCCAGCAGTGGAATCAGTCCCACCACCGGGGAGCTGTTTTTT. Translated: CASSGISPTTGELFF.

V and J are TRBV5-6 and TRBJ2-5; 8 positions agree with TRBD2. Looked up from germline, CDR1 is SGHDT and CDR2 is YYEEEE. CDR3 length equals 14 residues. V was pared by 3 bases and J by 5 bases, with 6 bases of the junction left unmatched. The CDR3 bases are TGTGCCAGCAGCTCGACTAGCGCCGGGGAGACCCAGTACTTC. Amino acids: CASSSTSAGETQYF.

In this sample, this clone turned up once. The rearrangement links TRBV4-3 to TRBJ2-6; possible D gene TRBD1, 6 bases. CDR1 and CDR2 (germline): LGHNA, YSLEER. CDR3 length equals 19 residues. Trimming took 3 bases from V and 0 from J, leaving 18 bases between them. The CDR3 coding sequence is TGCGCCAGCAGCCAGGATATTGGACAGTTCCTCTCTGGGGCCAACGTCCTGACTTTC. Protein product: CASSQDIGQFLSGANVLTF.

The rearrangement joins TRBV28 to TRBJ1-6, with 7 bases lining up with TRBD1. J gave up 4 bases and V 5 bases, and 8 bases lay outside the gene matches. Germline V lookup: CDR1 MDHEN, CDR2 SYDVKM. The CDR3 covers 16 residues. CDR3 in DNA: TGTGCCAGCAGTCGCCTGGGGGGACAGTATAATTCACCCCTCCACTTT. This gives the protein CASSRLGGQYNSPLHF.

This clone appeared once. The chain is built from TRBV27 and TRBJ2-2; D possibly corresponds to TRBD2 (5 bases). Looked up from germline, CDR1 is MNHEY and CDR2 is SMNVEV (reference sequence). V was shortened by 5 bases and J by 0 bases, with 7 bases between the two germline ends. The CDR3 has 14 amino acids. In nucleotides, the CDR3 is TGTGCCAGCAGTGGACTCACGAACACCGGGGAGCTGTTTTTT. Protein: CASSGLTNTGELFF.

The CDR3 DNA reads TGTGCCAGCAGTTTACTATCCACCGGGGAGCTGTTTTTT. Its protein product is CASSLLSTGELFF. V gene TRBV27 combines with J gene TRBJ2-2; D is unclear. Germline V gives CDR1 MNHEY, CDR2 SMNVEV (reference sequence). This CDR3 comprises 13 residues. The V end lost 2 bases, the J end lost 4 bases, and 5 bases lay between the germline ends.

This chain uses TRBV27 with TRBJ2-7, with 7 bases aligning to TRBD1. Germline V gives CDR1 MNHEY, CDR2 SMNVEV (reference sequence). With 5 bases clipped from V and 3 bases from J, the junction kept 10 bases outside the gene matches. The CDR3 is 15 amino acids. The CDR3 bases are TGTGCCAGCAGTCTAACAGGGGACACCTACTACGAGCAGTACTTC. It is translated as CASSLTGDTYYEQYF.

This chain uses TRBV18 with TRBJ1-3, with D unclear. CDR1 and CDR2 from the germline V gene are KGHSH and LQKENI. The CDR3 runs 14 residues. With 8 bases removed from V and 4 bases from J, the gap between germline ends came to 15 bases. The CDR3 loop is CASTTAGGGNTIYF. In DNA, the CDR3 is TGTGCCAGCACCACGGCAGGAGGCGGAAACACCATATATTTT.

V usage is TRBV9 and J usage is TRBJ1-2, with 8 bases identical to TRBD1. This CDR3 has 13 residues. Trimming took 4 bases from V and 5 from J; bases not matched to a gene: 4. Per germline, CDR1 SGDLS and CDR2 YYNGEE. The CDR3 DNA reads as TGTGCCAGCAGCTCGGACAGGGTGTATGGCTACACCTTC. Residues: CASSSDRVYGYTF. The full variable domain, its missing parts supplied by reference TRBV9 and TRBJ1-2, is DSGVTQTPKHLITATGQRVTLRCSPRSGDLSVYWYQQSLDQGLQFLIQYYNGEERAKGNILERFSAQQFPDLHSELNLSSLELGDSALYFCASSSDRVYGYTFGSGTRLTVV.

CDR3 nucleotide sequence: TGTGCCACCAGTTCCCCCATAGGGACAGGGGACGAGCAGTACTTC. It encodes CATSSPIGTGDEQYF. The V call is TRBV24-1, the J call TRBJ2-7, with 10 bases that match TRBD1. The CDR3 is made up of 15 amino acids. The germline V gene has CDR1 KGHDR and CDR2 SFDVKD. Germline trimming cut 6 bases from V and 5 bases from J; bases unmatched to any gene: 9.

CDR3 residues: CAWRATGVPYEQYF. CDR3 DNA: TGTGCCTGGAGGGCTACAGGGGTCCCCTACGAGCAGTACTTC. The gene calls are TRBV30 and TRBJ2-7; 7 bases are a match to TRBD1. Germline CDR1 is GTSNPN and CDR2 is SVGIG (reference sequence). This CDR3 has 14 amino acids. After removal of 3 bases from V and 2 bases from J, the junction contained 7 bases not matched to a gene.

The rearrangement joins TRBV7-8 to TRBJ1-3, with 7 bases fitting TRBD1. CDR1 and CDR2 from the germline V gene are SGHVS and FQNEAQ. This CDR3 comprises 15 residues. Germline trimming cut 5 bases from V and 0 bases from J; bases unmatched to any gene: 4. In DNA form, the CDR3 reads TGTGCCAGCAGCCGGACAGGAATCTCTGGAAACACCATATATTTT. Its translation: CASSRTGISGNTIYF.

The chain combines TRBV9 with TRBJ2-1; TRBD2 matches 12 bases. CDR3 length: 15 amino acids. Germline V gene data show CDR1 as SGDLS and CDR2 as YYNGEE. J gave up 2 bases and V 4 bases, and 1 base lay outside the gene matches. CDR3 DNA: TGTGCCAGCAGCCCTAGCGGGGGGGCCTACAATGAGCAGTTCTTC. Translated: CASSPSGGAYNEQFF.

The chain links TRBV12-3 or TRBV12-4 to TRBJ1-1; TRBD1 agrees at 7 bases. J lost 7 bases, V lost 2 bases, and 4 bases had no gene match. The CDR3 contains 13 residues. The CDR3 protein is CASSLRGQVEAFF. The CDR3 bases are TGTGCCAGCAGTTTAAGAGGACAGGTTGAAGCTTTCTTT.

The rearrangement links TRBV6-5 to TRBJ1-2, with TRBD1 matching over 9 bases. CDR3 size: 15 residues. Germline loops: CDR1 MNHEY, CDR2 SVGAGI. The J segment lost 2 bases and the V segment lost 6 bases, leaving 7 bases of the junction unmatched. The CDR3 coding sequence is TGTGCCAGCAGCCGTACCGGGACAGGGAACTATGGCTACACCTTC. Translation: CASSRTGTGNYGYTF.

In this sample, this clone turned up once. The chain recombines TRBV3-1 (or the pseudogene TRBV3-2) with TRBJ2-2, with D unresolved. Germline CDR1 and CDR2: LGHDT and YNNKEL (reference sequence). Deletions cut 4 bases from V and 0 bases from J, with 6 bases between. The CDR3 is 14 residues long. The CDR3 reads CASSLLANTGELFF. DNA of the CDR3: TGTGCCAGCAGCCTCCTCGCGAACACCGGGGAGCTGTTTTTT.

The chain has TRBV9 and TRBJ2-1; 11 bases align to TRBD2. Trimming cost V 0 bases and J 4 bases; bases outside gene matches: 9. Germline CDR1 SGDLS, CDR2 YYNGEE. The CDR3 has 18 amino acids. CDR3 amino acids: CASSVEVSGGALYNEQFF. CDR3 sequence (DNA): TGTGCCAGCAGCGTAGAAGTTAGCGGGGGGGCGTTGTACAATGAGCAGTTCTTC.

This clone was found once. The V gene is TRBV5-1, the J gene TRBJ1-1; D is uncertain. The CDR3 contains 13 residues. Trimming shortened V by 6 bases and J by 1 base, and 10 bases separated the two germline ends. CDR1 is SGHRS, CDR2 YFSETQ, per germline. CDR3 sequence reads: CASNPDWNTEAFF. DNA of the CDR3: TGCGCCAGCAACCCCGACTGGAACACTGAAGCTTTCTTT. Full variable domain (missing parts from reference TRBV5-1 and TRBJ1-1): KAGVTQTPRYLIKTRGQQVTLSCSPISGHRSVSWYQQTPGQGLQFLFEYFSETQRNKGNFPGRFSGRQFSNSRSEMNVSTLELGDSALYLCASNPDWNTEAFFGQGTRLTVV.

The V call is TRBV9, the J call TRBJ1-4, with D uncertain. Germline V gene data show CDR1 as SGDLS and CDR2 as YYNGEE. V lost 4 bases, J lost 4 bases, and 11 bases lay in between. The CDR3 extends over 14 amino acids. CDR3 protein: CASSPSAGNEKLFF. The CDR3 region has the DNA TGTGCCAGCAGCCCATCGGCAGGTAATGAAAAACTGTTTTTT.